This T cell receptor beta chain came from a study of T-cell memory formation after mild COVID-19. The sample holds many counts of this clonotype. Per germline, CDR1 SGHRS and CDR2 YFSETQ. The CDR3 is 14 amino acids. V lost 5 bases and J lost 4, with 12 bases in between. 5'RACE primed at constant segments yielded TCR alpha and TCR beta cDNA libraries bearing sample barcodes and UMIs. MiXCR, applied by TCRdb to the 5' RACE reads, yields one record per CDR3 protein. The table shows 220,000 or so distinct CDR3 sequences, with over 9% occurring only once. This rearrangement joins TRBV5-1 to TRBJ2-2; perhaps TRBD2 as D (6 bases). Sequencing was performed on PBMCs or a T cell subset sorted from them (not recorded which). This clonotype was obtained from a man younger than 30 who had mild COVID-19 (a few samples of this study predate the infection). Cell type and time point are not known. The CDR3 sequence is CASRLEGFTGELFF. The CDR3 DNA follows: TGCGCCAGCAGGCTGGAGGGCTTCACCGGGGAGCTGTTTTTT.